This T cell receptor (beta chain) was sequenced during a study of cytomegalovirus exposure and HLA in healthy donors. With 60 Vbeta and 13 Jbeta primers, the PCR was carried out. Measured with immunoSEQ multiplex PCR; TCRdb has only the in-frame clones, and not every one. The repertoire holds 150,000 to 200,000 clones, with 75% to 80% as singletons. Trimming shortened V by 4 bases and J by 3 bases, and 7 bases separated the two germline ends. CDR3 length: 13 amino acids. Germline V lookup: CDR1 SGHVS, CDR2 FQNEAQ. This sequence was found in a man in his forties or fifties in good health and CMV-seropositive. Sample: PBMCs. The rearrangement links TRBV7-8 to TRBJ1-5; tentative D call: TRBD1 (6 bases). This chain's CDR3 is CASSSGVNQPQHF. DNA of the CDR3: TGTGCCAGCAGCTCAGGGGTCAATCAGCCCCAGCATTTT. The entire variable domain, with the rest obtained from reference TRBV7-8 and TRBJ1-5, is as follows: GAGVSQSPRYKVAKRGQDVALRCDPISGHVSLFWYQQALGQGPEFLTYFQNEAQLDKSGLPSDRFFAERPEGSVSTLKIQRTQQEDSAVYLCASSSGVNQPQHFGDGTRLSIL.